This T cell receptor (beta chain) was obtained from a study of blood T cell repertoires in COVID-19. Study at large: T cells, B-cell-depleted T cells, or PBMCs supplied cDNA or gDNA.

The CDR3 has 14 residues. CDR1 and CDR2 (germline): LGHNA, YSLEER. V lost 0 bases to trimming and J lost 5 bases, with 7 bases between them. Generated by immunoSEQ multiplex PCR, the TCRdb table keeps only in-frame clones and is missing some. The data hold 200,000 or so clones, with roughly 79% observed a single time. The sequence was collected from a woman older than 75 with COVID-19, enrolled during active disease. The chain uses TRBV4-3 and TRBJ2-2; D remains ambiguous. The sequencing sample was made of peripheral blood. CDR3 DNA: TGCGCCAGCAGCCAAGAACCCAGGACCGGGGAGCTGTTTTTT. Translating it yields CASSQEPRTGELFF.